This is a list of T cell receptor beta chains from one sample in a study of shared clonotypes between healthy human individuals. Profiled with immunoSEQ multiplex PCR; TCRdb holds only in-frame clones, not every one. The sample yields roughly 2.1 million clones, approximately 94% seen once. Sequenced input: naive CD8+ T cells from PBMCs. The receptors here all came from a young man in good health. Some clones in this sample may be carry-over from other donors' samples. The CDR3 runs from the conserved cysteine through the conserved F or W. Fields, in order: CDR3 DNA, CDR3 protein, CDR3 length, D gene, J gene, V gene, clone size. A D gene is named only where the DNA matches it firmly. Some rows mark clone size as missing; the rest say once, few, many or name a class of expanded clone.

TGTGCCAGTAGTCCCATTGGGGGTATGGGATCCTACGAGCAGTACTTC,CASSPIGGMGSYEQYF,16,NA,TRBJ2-7,TRBV19,NA
TGTGCCAGCAGCCCGCGGGACCTAAACACTGAAGCTTTCTTT,CASSPRDLNTEAFF,14,NA,TRBJ1-1,TRBV9,few
TGCGCCAGCAGCCAAGAAAGGACAGGGGGCGCCTACGAGCAGTACTTC,CASSQERTGGAYEQYF,16,TRBD1,TRBJ2-7,TRBV4-1,NA
TGTGCCAGCAGCGGCACGGGACAGGGGGTTTACGAGCAGTACTTC,CASSGTGQGVYEQYF,15,TRBD1,TRBJ2-7,TRBV11-3,NA
TGTGCCAGCAGTTACTCGCGCAGTGGGGGTTATGGCTACACCTTC,CASSYSRSGGYGYTF,15,NA,TRBJ1-2,TRBV6-5,NA
TGTGCCAGCAGCCAAACTCTCTTAGCGGGAGATACGCAGTATTTT,CASSQTLLAGDTQYF,15,TRBD2,TRBJ2-3,TRBV4-2,NA
TGTGCCAGCAGCGAACAGGGGGGCACTGAAGCTTTCTTT,CASSEQGGTEAFF,13,TRBD1,TRBJ1-1,TRBV9,once
TGTGCCAGCAGTTTATTAGCCCCCCTTTCCACAGATACGCAGTATTTT,CASSLLAPLSTDTQYF,16,NA,TRBJ2-3,TRBV27,NA
TGTGCCAGCAGCACCCGACAGGGGGCGAACACCGGGGAGCTGTTTTTT,CASSTRQGANTGELFF,16,TRBD1,TRBJ2-2,TRBV11-2,NA
TGTGCCAGCAGCTTGAGCCTGGGGGCCGTTCCCTACGAGCAGTACTTC,CASSLSLGAVPYEQYF,16,NA,TRBJ2-7,TRBV5-4,NA
TGCGCCAGCAGCCAAGAGGGCAGGCCGGGCAATCAGCCCCAGCATTTT,CASSQEGRPGNQPQHF,16,NA,TRBJ1-5,TRBV4-1,NA
TGTGCCAGCAGCAACGACAGGTATGTTTATGGCTACACCTTC,CASSNDRYVYGYTF,14,NA,TRBJ1-2,TRBV5-4,once
TGCGCCAGCAGCTTGGCGGGGGACCAGCCCCAGCATTTT,CASSLAGDQPQHF,13,NA,TRBJ1-5,TRBV5-1,NA
TGTGCCAGTAGGACCGGGGCGGGCGTAAGCAATCAGCCCCAGCATTTT,CASRTGAGVSNQPQHF,16,NA,TRBJ1-5,TRBV19,NA
TGTGCCAGCAGTTTACGAGGGGGGTTGGGGAACACCGGGGAGCTGTTTTTT,CASSLRGGLGNTGELFF,17,NA,TRBJ2-2,TRBV27,NA
TGTGCCAGCAGCCCAGGAGCTAGCGGGAGTTACGAGCAGTACTTC,CASSPGASGSYEQYF,15,TRBD2,TRBJ2-7,TRBV9,NA
TGCGCCAGCAGCCAATCTCCGCTGCCCCTCAATCAGCCCCAGCATTTT,CASSQSPLPLNQPQHF,16,NA,TRBJ1-5,TRBV4-3,NA
TGCGCCAGCAGTCCCTCCCGGGACAGTAAGCTCTTC,CASSPSRDSKLF,12,TRBD1,TRBJ2-4,TRBV23-1,NA
TGCGCCAGCAAGTCCGGGACAAACCTAGCGGATGAAAAACTGTTTTTT,CASKSGTNLADEKLFF,16,NA,TRBJ1-4,TRBV5-1,NA
TGTGCCAGCAGCGGGAGGACAGGATACGAGCAGTACTTC,CASSGRTGYEQYF,13,NA,TRBJ2-7,TRBV5-8,NA
TGTGCCAGTAGTATCCACAGTGAAGCTTTCTTT,CASSIHSEAFF,11,NA,TRBJ1-1,TRBV19,NA
TGTGCCAGCAGCTTCAGGGGAGCCGGAAACACCATATATTTT,CASSFRGAGNTIYF,14,NA,TRBJ1-3,TRBV7-2,NA
TGTGCCAGCAGCGGAGCCGGGACACGCACAGATACGCAGTATTTT,CASSGAGTRTDTQYF,15,NA,TRBJ2-3,TRBV9,NA
TGTGCCAGCAGCACCGCCGGGACAAAGGCAGATACGCAGTATTTT,CASSTAGTKADTQYF,15,NA,TRBJ2-3,TRBV7-3,NA
TGTGCCAGCAGTTACTCGTTTGGACAGTCCTACGAGCAGTACTTC,CASSYSFGQSYEQYF,15,NA,TRBJ2-7,TRBV6-5,once
TGCGCCAGCAGCCAAGGGCGCCCCACAGATACGCAGTATTTT,CASSQGRPTDTQYF,14,NA,TRBJ2-3,TRBV4-1,NA
TGTGCCACCGTCCCGGACAGGAATCATGGCTACACCTTC,CATVPDRNHGYTF,13,TRBD1,TRBJ1-2,TRBV28,once
TGTGCCAGCAGCTGGGGCGGTGCGGAGCAGTACTTC,CASSWGGAEQYF,12,NA,TRBJ2-7,TRBV5-6,once
TGTGCCAGCAGCCATCGAAGGCCACTCGGGGTTTTGGGAGAGACCCAGTACTTC,CASSHRRPLGVLGETQYF,18,NA,TRBJ2-5,TRBV27,NA
TGTGCCAGCAGCGAGCGTGACACAGATACGCAGTATTTT,CASSERDTDTQYF,13,NA,TRBJ2-3,TRBV7-6,NA
TGCGCCAGCAGCCAAACCGAGGGGGCCGCTCGGGATGGCTACACCTTC,CASSQTEGAARDGYTF,16,TRBD1,TRBJ1-2,TRBV5-1,once
TGTGCCAGCAGCTTAGAGGCGTTCAACGAGCAGTACTTC,CASSLEAFNEQYF,13,NA,TRBJ2-7,TRBV11-2,NA
TGTGCCAGCAGTCAGCCGGAGGACACCCTGAACACTGAAGCTTTCTTT,CASSQPEDTLNTEAFF,16,NA,TRBJ1-1,TRBV2,NA
TGCGCCAGCAGCTATAGCGGGGTCGCCTACGAGCAGTACTTC,CASSYSGVAYEQYF,14,TRBD2,TRBJ2-7,TRBV5-1,NA
TGTGCCAGCAGCTCGGGAGGGGAGCTGTTTTTT,CASSSGGELFF,11,NA,TRBJ2-2,TRBV7-9,NA
TGTGCCAGCAGGGCTAGCGGGAGGCCGGGAGATACGCAGTATTTT,CASRASGRPGDTQYF,15,TRBD2,TRBJ2-3,TRBV27,NA
TGTGCCAGCACCCGTAGCAAGGGCACTGAAGCTTTCTTT,CASTRSKGTEAFF,13,NA,TRBJ1-1,TRBV9,once
TGTGCCAGCAGCGCCGGACGGGGATACGAGCAGTACTTC,CASSAGRGYEQYF,13,NA,TRBJ2-7,TRBV7-9,NA
TGTGCCAGCAGCCGGGGACTAGCGGTCAACACAGATACGCAGTATTTT,CASSRGLAVNTDTQYF,16,TRBD2,TRBJ2-3,TRBV11-2,NA
TGCAGCGTTGGGCTAGGGCAGTTCTTC,CSVGLGQFF,9,NA,TRBJ2-1,TRBV29-1,NA
TGTGCCAGCAACTTAGGGGAGGCCTACGAGCAGTACTTC,CASNLGEAYEQYF,13,NA,TRBJ2-7,TRBV11-2,few
TGTGCCAGCAGACCCCTCAACACCGGGGAGCTGTTTTTT,CASRPLNTGELFF,13,NA,TRBJ2-2,TRBV6-5,NA
TGTGCCAGCAGTTTTCCGTTAACTAGCGGGAGAGATGAGCAGTTCTTC,CASSFPLTSGRDEQFF,16,TRBD2,TRBJ2-1,TRBV28,NA
TGCGCCAGCAGCTTGAGGAGCGGTGGGGTAGATACGCAGTATTTT,CASSLRSGGVDTQYF,15,NA,TRBJ2-3,TRBV5-1,once
TGTGCCAGCAGCGGGCCGGGCAATCAGCCCCAGCATTTT,CASSGPGNQPQHF,13,NA,TRBJ1-5,TRBV7-9,few
TGTGCCAGCAGCGGTACTGGGGTCTACACTGAAGCTTTCTTT,CASSGTGVYTEAFF,14,NA,TRBJ1-1,TRBV7-9,once
TGCGCCAGCGGGACAGGGGACACTGAAGCTTTCTTT,CASGTGDTEAFF,12,TRBD1,TRBJ1-1,TRBV10-2,NA
TGTGCCAGCAGTTACGGTATCGGGGAGCTGTTTTTT,CASSYGIGELFF,12,NA,TRBJ2-2,TRBV6-5,NA
TGTGCCAGCAGCACAGGACCGGGACTAGCGGGGACCTACGAGCAGTACTTC,CASSTGPGLAGTYEQYF,17,TRBD2,TRBJ2-7,TRBV5-6,NA
TGTGCCAGCAGCTTAGTGGTGGGAAACGCAGAGACCCAGTACTTC,CASSLVVGNAETQYF,15,NA,TRBJ2-5,TRBV11-2,NA
TGTGCCAGCAGTGATTCGAGGAGGGGATCGGGCAATGAGCAGTTCTTC,CASSDSRRGSGNEQFF,16,NA,TRBJ2-1,TRBV2,once
TGCAGCGTTGAAGGACTAGCGGGAGCTACCGGGGAGCTGTTTTTT,CSVEGLAGATGELFF,15,TRBD2,TRBJ2-2,TRBV29-1,NA